The 6 T cell receptor beta chains below were found in one sample sequenced in a study of Ad26.COV2.S vaccination and SARS-CoV-2 variants. Described treatment: 19 received Ad26.COV2.S at low or high dose, single or two shots; several received placebo; per-sample allocation not given. Samples came from day 63 after the first vaccine or placebo injection. Generated by immunoSEQ multiplex PCR, the TCRdb table keeps only in-frame clones and is missing some. The profile covers roughly 400,000 clones, with about 90% appearing a single time and roughly 4% taken by the ten largest. The sample here was peripheral blood, taken in a trial of Ad26.COV2.S vaccine versus placebo. The receptors were gathered from a person aged 18 to 65 who received the Ad26.COV2.S COVID-19 vaccine or a placebo.

CDR3 in amino acids: CASSDYTEAFF. CDR3 sequence (DNA): TGTGCCAGCAGTGACTACACTGAAGCTTTCTTT. The V gene is TRBV6-2 or TRBV6-3, the J gene TRBJ1-1; D remains unclear. Trimming removed 5 bases at V and 3 bases at J, with 4 bases between. The germline gives CDR1 MNHEY, CDR2 SVGEGT. The CDR3 is made up of 11 amino acids.

J is TRBJ1-1 and V is TRBV10-3; D remains unclear. The CDR3 runs 14 residues. V lost 0 bases and J lost 3, with 8 bases in between. The germline CDR1 and CDR2 sequences are ENHRY and SYGVKD. The CDR3 nucleotides read TGTGCCATCAGTGAGTCGGGTAGAGACACTGAAGCTTTCTTT. This gives the protein CAISESGRDTEAFF.

This chain connects TRBV5-4 to TRBJ2-6; D possibly matches TRBD1 or TRBD2 (5 bases each). The CDR3 is 17 residues long. V was clipped by 5 bases and J by 0 bases, with 15 bases between them. The germline V gene encodes CDR1 SGHNT and CDR2 YYREEE (reference sequence). Written as DNA, the CDR3 is TGTGCCAGCAGAAGGGACGGAATAACCTCTGGGGCCAACGTCCTGACTTTC. It translates to CASRRDGITSGANVLTF.

The sample holds one count of this clone. The chain couples TRBV4-2 to TRBJ2-7, with D maybe TRBD2 (5 bases). Germline values: CDR1 LGHNA, CDR2 YNFKEQ. The CDR3 is 16 amino acids. The V end lost 0 bases, the J end lost 3 bases, and 15 bases lay between the germline ends. The CDR3 nucleotides read TGTGCCAGCAGCCAAGATCAGGACTCTCCTTACTACGAGCAGTACTTC. Translated: CASSQDQDSPYYEQYF.

V usage is TRBV10-3 and J usage is TRBJ1-1; D not resolved. Per germline, CDR1 ENHRY and CDR2 SYGVKD. CDR3 length: 14 residues. Trimming stripped 2 bases from V and 3 bases from J, with 10 bases between. The CDR3 region is CAISEAGWDTEAFF. CDR3 DNA: TGTGCCATCAGTGAGGCGGGGTGGGACACTGAAGCTTTCTTT.

CDR3 DNA: TGTGCCAGCAAACCAGGGGGGACCGGGGAGCTGTTTTTT. It is translated as CASKPGGTGELFF. The rearrangement uses TRBV28 and TRBJ2-2; possibly TRBD1 for D (7 bases). Germline assignment: CDR1 MDHEN and CDR2 SYDVKM. The CDR3 totals 13 residues. Trimming took off 7 bases at V and 5 bases at J, with 11 bases between the two ends.